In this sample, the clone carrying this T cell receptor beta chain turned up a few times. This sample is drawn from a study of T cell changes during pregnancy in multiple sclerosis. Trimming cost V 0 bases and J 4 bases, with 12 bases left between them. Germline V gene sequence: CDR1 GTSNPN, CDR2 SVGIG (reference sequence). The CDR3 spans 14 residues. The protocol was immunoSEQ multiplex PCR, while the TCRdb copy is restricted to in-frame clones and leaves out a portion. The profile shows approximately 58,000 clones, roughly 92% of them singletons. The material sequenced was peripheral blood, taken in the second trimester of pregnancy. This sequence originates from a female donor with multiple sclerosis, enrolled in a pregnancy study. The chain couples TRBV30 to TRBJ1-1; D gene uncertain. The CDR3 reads CAWSVPVSGTEAFF. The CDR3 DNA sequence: TGTGCCTGGAGTGTACCCGTCTCGGGCACTGAAGCTTTCTTT.